This is a list of T cell receptor beta chains from one sample in a study of Graves' ophthalmopathy and Graves' hyperthyroidism. TCRdb passed the multiplex PCR reads through MiXCR, listing each CDR3 protein once. The table lists a few hundred thousand distinct CDR3 sequences, roughly 21% of them singletons. The sequenced sample consisted of peripheral blood. These receptor sequences come from a woman younger than 35 with stable Graves' hyperthyroidism. The CDR3 runs from the conserved cysteine through the conserved F or W. Fields, in order: J gene, V gene, clone size, CDR3 protein. Clone size is stated in some rows and not others, as once, few, many or a class when expanded.

TRBJ2-2	TRBV5-1	many	CASSDMGTANTGELFF
TRBJ2-7	TRBV4-1	few	CASSHRSWASSYEQYF
TRBJ2-7	TRBV9	NA	CASSVGTGGREQYF
TRBJ2-5	TRBV3-1	NA	CASSQAFETQYF
TRBJ1-6	TRBV19	once	CASSSSGTGRNSPLHF
TRBJ1-1	TRBV19	many	CASSRSMNTEAFF
TRBJ2-7	TRBV7-2	NA	CASSLVAGSLDQYF
TRBJ2-7	TRBV11-2	many	CASSLEGVGPSYEQYF
TRBJ1-6	TRBV30	many	CAWSTGRNNSPLHF
TRBJ2-5	TRBV20-1	many	CSASQGLWGTQYF
TRBJ1-1	TRBV9	many	CASSGIDAGGITEAFF
TRBJ1-5	TRBV12-3/TRBV12-4	many	CASTQDGYSNQPQHF
TRBJ2-2	TRBV5-1	many	CASSGTSDSTGELFF
TRBJ2-4	TRBV20-1	many	CSARDPDRVGTKNIQYF
TRBJ1-5	TRBV2	many	CASSSWGERQPQHF
TRBJ1-2	TRBV20-1	many	CSAPLGQDGYTF